This paragraph reports one T cell receptor (beta chain). The data derive from a study of blood T cell repertoires in COVID-19. The overall study: There were acute and convalescent COVID-19 samples, and they came from the United States, Italy and Spain.

Here immunoSEQ multiplex PCR was the method, and the copy in TCRdb shows in-frame clones only, minus some. The table records about 80,000 clones, around 80% of them present only once. The CDR3 consists of 15 residues. Trimming pared 5 bases from V and 1 base from J, leaving 12 bases between. Germline CDR1 WSHSY, CDR2 SAAADI. This receptor was obtained from a woman between 40 and 55 years old with active or convalescent COVID-19. Sequencing was done on a sample of peripheral blood. The J gene is TRBJ1-5, the V gene TRBV10-2; D gene uncertain. CDR3 nucleotides: TGCGCCAGCAGTTTAGGACGGGAGAGCAATCAGCCCCAGCATTTT. Its translation: CASSLGRESNQPQHF.